This T cell receptor beta chain comes out of a study of a mutant IDH1 vaccine in newly diagnosed glioma. Study information: An approximately 62% male, approximately 40% female split and a mean age of about 40 years characterized treated patients.

Generated by immunoSEQ multiplex PCR, the TCRdb table keeps only in-frame clones and is missing some. The table includes around 32,000 clones, roughly 80% detected once. This sample's time point: week 35, safety follow-up. Vaccine doses each comprised 300 ug of mutant IDH1 20-mer peptide, with topical imiquimod. In the case of this clone: Its antigen remains unidentified.

Overall study findings and caveats: Pseudoprogression apparently lacked any relation to changes in top peripheral T cell clonotypes.

This sequence was found in a woman aged 18-29 years with glioma. The specimen was PBMCs, collected from a glioma patient whose treatment included an IDH1 peptide vaccine.

Written as DNA, the CDR3 is TGCGCCAGCAGCCTTCTAGGACAGGGTACTTTCACAGATACGCAGTATTTT. Protein product: CASSLLGQGTFTDTQYF. The chain employs TRBV5-1 and TRBJ2-3; 8 nucleotides match TRBD1. The J segment lost 2 bases and the V segment lost 4 bases, leaving 12 bases of the junction unmatched. The CDR3 has 17 residues. Germline V lookup: CDR1 SGHRS, CDR2 YFSETQ.